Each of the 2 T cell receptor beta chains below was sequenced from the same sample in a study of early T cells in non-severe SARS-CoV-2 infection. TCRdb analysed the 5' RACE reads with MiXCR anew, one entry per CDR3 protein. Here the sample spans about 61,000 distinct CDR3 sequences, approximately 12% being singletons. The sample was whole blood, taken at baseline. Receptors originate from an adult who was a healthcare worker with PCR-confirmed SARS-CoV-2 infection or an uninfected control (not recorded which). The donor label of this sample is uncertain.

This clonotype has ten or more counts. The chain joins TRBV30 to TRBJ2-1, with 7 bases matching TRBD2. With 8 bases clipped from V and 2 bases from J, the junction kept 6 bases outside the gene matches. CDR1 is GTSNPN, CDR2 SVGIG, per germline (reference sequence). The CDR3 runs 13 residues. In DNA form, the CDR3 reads TGTGCCGGGGGGGATAAAACCTACAATGAGCAGTTCTTC. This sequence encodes CAGGDKTYNEQFF.

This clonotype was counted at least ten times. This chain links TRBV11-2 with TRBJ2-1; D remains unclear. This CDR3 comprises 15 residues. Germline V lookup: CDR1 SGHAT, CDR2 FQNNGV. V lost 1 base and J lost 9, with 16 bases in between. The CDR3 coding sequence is TGTGCCAGCAGCTTAGGACAACCCCGTCATGTTGAGCAGTTCTTC. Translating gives CASSLGQPRHVEQFF.